The clone carrying this TCR beta chain has at least ten counts. Its antigen is not known. The data stem from a study of tumor-infiltrating lymphocytes in primary liver carcinoma. Whole-study context: Samples yielded about 3.65 to 7.5 million productive TCRbeta reads, similar across tissue types.

DNA and RNA were both co-extracted from 20-30 mg of bulk tissue that had not been sorted. Patients diagnosed with primary liver carcinoma received treatment through surgical resection. The patients lived with chronic HBV infection and had not yet received any treatment. CDR3 length: 13 amino acids. V lost 3 bases and J 1 base, leaving 6 bases between the germline ends. The germline V gene has CDR1 SQVTM and CDR2 ANQGSEA. The researchers produced TCR beta cDNA from around 500 ng total RNA with a constant-region primer. Nested multiplex PCR, run for three rounds with slightly modified ARM-PCR, yielded TCR beta libraries. The first two PCR rounds used TRBV1-TRBV30 primers with a Cbeta primer, roughly 10 cycles each. One entry per CDR3 protein, called by TCRdb with MiXCR from the multiplex PCR reads. The sample includes roughly 40,000 distinct CDR3 sequences, around 75% seen only once; the top ten take over 30%.

Study-wide points: Relative to tumor region pairs, the tumor-adjacent and tumor-blood pairs showed overlap that was lower.

The rearrangement links TRBV29-1 to TRBJ2-2; possibly TRBD1 for D (5 bases). The sequence was collected from a woman in her 30s with primary liver carcinoma and hepatitis B virus infection. Sequencing input: tumor-adjacent normal liver tissue. The CDR3 loop is CSVDQGNTGELFF. The CDR3 nucleotides are TGCAGCGTTGACCAGGGGAACACCGGGGAGCTGTTTTTT.